The T cell receptor beta chain under discussion was sequenced for a study of graft-versus-host responses after intestinal transplantation. As for the study in general: Multivisceral, liver-intestinal, or isolated intestinal grafts were transplanted into recipients.

Of note for this clone: Its antigen is unidentified.

Data came from immunoSEQ multiplex PCR; TCRdb stores just in-frame clones and leaves some out. The data contain about 86,000 clones, 83% of them singletons. The germline gives CDR1 MNHNS, CDR2 SASEGT. J lost 1 base, V lost 6 bases, and 4 bases had no gene match. The CDR3 covers 15 residues. The J gene is TRBJ1-5, the V gene TRBV6-1; 9 positions agree with TRBD1. Sequencing was performed on unstimulated CD8+ T cells sorted from spleen or lymph node cells, taken before intestinal transplant. The receptor was derived from a human donor who received an intestinal transplant. The CDR3 DNA is TGTGCCAGCAGCTCCGGGACAGGGAGCAATCAGCCCCAGCATTTT. Translated: CASSSGTGSNQPQHF.